Each of the 7 T cell receptor beta chains below was sequenced from the same sample in a study of cytomegalovirus exposure and HLA in healthy donors. Use of 60 Vbeta and 13 Jbeta primers characterized the PCR. TCRdb's table, derived via immunoSEQ multiplex PCR, lists solely in-frame clones and lacks some. The repertoire holds under 150,000 clones, with about 86% as singletons. Sequences were obtained from PBMCs. These receptors came from a man younger than 35 in good health and CMV-seronegative.

This chain joins TRBV19 and TRBJ1-1; D is possibly TRBD1 (5 bases). This CDR3 has 17 amino acids. Trimming removed 3 bases at V and 0 bases at J, with 17 bases between. Germline loops: CDR1 LNHDA, CDR2 SQIVND (reference sequence). CDR3 bases: TGTGCCAGTAGTATTCTACAGACAGCGCGCTTGAACACTGAAGCTTTCTTT. Protein sequence: CASSILQTARLNTEAFF.

This clone was observed a single time. The chain has TRBV7-6 and TRBJ1-1, with 7 positions matching TRBD1. CDR1 is SGHVS, CDR2 FNYEAQ, per germline. The length of the CDR3 is 15 residues. The V gene end was trimmed by 3 bases and the J gene end by 6 bases; junction bases not matched to a gene: 10. The CDR3 nucleotides are TGTGCCAGCAGCTTTCCCTCGACAGGGATGTCTGAAGCTTTCTTT. This encodes CASSFPSTGMSEAFF.

The gene calls are TRBV4-2 and TRBJ1-3; TRBD1 might be the D (6 bases). V lost 1 base to trimming and J lost 6 bases, with 13 bases between them. This CDR3 region has 15 residues. Germline CDR1 is LGHNA and CDR2 is YNFKEQ. For the CDR3, the DNA is TGTGCCAGCAGCCAAGTCGGACAGTATGAAAACACCATATATTTT. This sequence encodes CASSQVGQYENTIYF.

The rearrangement joins TRBV6-6 to TRBJ2-5; TRBD2 matches at 11 bases. Germline-derived CDR1 and CDR2 are MNHNY and SVGAGI (reference sequence). The CDR3 length is 16 residues. V lost 4 bases, J lost 2 bases, and 6 bases stayed unmatched. The CDR3 spells CASSSRLAGKQETQYF. The CDR3 bases are TGTGCCAGCAGTTCCAGACTAGCGGGGAAACAAGAGACCCAGTACTTC.

The genes are TRBV5-4 and TRBJ1-1, with 7 bases identical to TRBD1. CDR3 length equals 15 residues. V trimming: 4 bases; J trimming: 2 bases; junction bases outside the gene matches: 8. Germline V gene lookup returns CDR1 SGHNT and CDR2 YYREEE (reference sequence). In nucleotides, the CDR3 is TGTGCCAGCAGCCAGAAGGGACAGTTCAACACTGAAGCTTTCTTT. The encoded protein is CASSQKGQFNTEAFF.

The chain recombines TRBV18 with TRBJ1-2; 8 bases map to TRBD1. This CDR3 has 16 amino acids. The germline gives CDR1 KGHSH, CDR2 LQKENI. J was trimmed by 2 bases and V by 4 bases; bases with no gene match: 9. The CDR3 spells CASSRLQGARNYGYTF. Here the CDR3 DNA reads TGTGCCAGCTCACGTCTTCAGGGGGCGCGGAACTATGGCTACACCTTC.

Only one count was recorded for this clone. This chain uses TRBV5-1 with TRBJ2-5, with 8 bases fitting TRBD1. V lost 3 bases to trimming and J lost 5 bases; unmatched junction nucleotides: 3. Germline CDR1 reads SGHRS; CDR2 reads YFSETQ. This CDR3 has 13 residues. The CDR3 sequence: CASSWRQGETQYF. The CDR3 nucleotides read TGCGCCAGCAGCTGGAGACAGGGGGAGACCCAGTACTTC.